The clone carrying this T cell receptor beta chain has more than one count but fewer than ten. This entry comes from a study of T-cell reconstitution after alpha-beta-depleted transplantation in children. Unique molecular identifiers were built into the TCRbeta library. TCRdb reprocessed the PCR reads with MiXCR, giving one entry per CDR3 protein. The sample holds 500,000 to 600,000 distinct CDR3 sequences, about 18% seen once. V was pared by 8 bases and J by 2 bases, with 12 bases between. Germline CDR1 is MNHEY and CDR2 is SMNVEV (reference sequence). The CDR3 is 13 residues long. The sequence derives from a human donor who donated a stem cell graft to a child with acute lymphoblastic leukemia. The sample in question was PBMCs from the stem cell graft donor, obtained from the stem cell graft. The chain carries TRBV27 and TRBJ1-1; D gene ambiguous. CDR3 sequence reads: CASRPQYNTEAFF. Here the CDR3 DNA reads TGTGCCAGCCGACCGCAGTACAACACTGAAGCTTTCTTT.